This entry concerns a single T cell receptor beta chain. Its antigen remains unknown. Autoimmune disease history or systemic immunosuppression meant exclusion. Sequencing used immunoSEQ multiplex PCR; TCRdb keeps in-frame clones, though not all of them. The sample lists some 110,000 clones; 85% to 95% were seen once. Looked up from germline, CDR1 is MNHEY and CDR2 is SVGAGI. The ends were cut back, 2 bases at V and 1 base at J, with 14 bases in the middle. This CDR3 region has 16 residues. This sample stems from a study of OX40 agonist ivuxolimab in advanced cancers. About the research overall: Ivuxolimab, an agonist antibody against OX40 (CD134), was given to patients. Administration of intravenous ivuxolimab to patients occurred every 2 weeks at 0.01 to 10 mg/kg. Points from the study as a whole: At 0.1 to 3.0 mg/kg, clonal expansion of CD4+ and CD8+ blood T cells had occurred by week 6.

The sequencing here drew on CD4+ or CD8+ T cells sorted from blood, taken in a trial of the OX40 agonist ivuxolimab. The chain recombines TRBV6-5 with TRBJ2-5, with D possibly TRBD2 on 5 matching bases. The sequence derives from an adult with an advanced solid tumor such as melanoma, head and neck, liver or kidney cancer. The CDR3 region is CASSYGRVGGQETQYF. In DNA form, the CDR3 reads TGTGCCAGCAGTTACGGTAGGGTAGGAGGCCAAGAGACCCAGTACTTC.